The 20 T cell receptor beta chains presented below share a single source sample, sequenced in a study of cytomegalovirus exposure and HLA in healthy donors. 13 Jbeta primers and 60 Vbeta primers were used for the PCR. The assay was immunoSEQ multiplex PCR, and TCRdb's table has in-frame clones only and misses some. The sample lists about 200,000 clones, 55% to 75% occurring once. The sequenced sample was PBMCs. Source of these receptors: a man aged 35 to 55 in good health and CMV-seropositive.

This clone turned up a few times. V and J are TRBV5-4 and TRBJ1-2; 8 bases fit TRBD1. The V segment lost 0 bases and the J segment 3 bases; nucleotides outside the gene matches: 7. The CDR3 runs 16 residues. Germline-derived CDR1 and CDR2 are SGHNT and YYREEE (reference sequence). This chain's CDR3 is CASSLDPGGFDYGYTF. The CDR3 nucleotides read TGTGCCAGCAGCTTGGATCCAGGGGGCTTCGACTATGGCTACACCTTC.

The genes are TRBV7-8 and TRBJ2-3, with 7 bases matching TRBD1. V trimming: 5 bases; J trimming: 4 bases; junction bases outside the gene matches: 12. The CDR3 has 16 residues. CDR1 SGHVS and CDR2 FQNEAQ come from the germline V gene. The CDR3 protein is CASSPRTGNMPDTQYF. The CDR3 DNA sequence: TGTGCCAGCAGCCCCCGGACAGGCAATATGCCAGATACGCAGTATTTT. The entire variable domain, with the rest obtained from reference TRBV7-8 and TRBJ2-3, is as follows: GAGVSQSPRYKVAKRGQDVALRCDPISGHVSLFWYQQALGQGPEFLTYFQNEAQLDKSGLPSDRFFAERPEGSVSTLKIQRTQQEDSAVYLCASSPRTGNMPDTQYFGPGTRLTVL.

This chain links TRBV7-2 with TRBJ2-7, with TRBD1 matching 7 bases. The germline V gene has CDR1 SGHTA and CDR2 FQGNSA. J gave up 9 bases and V 1 base, and 12 bases lay outside the gene matches. There are 15 residues in the CDR3. The CDR3, as DNA: TGTGCCAGCAGCTTAGGGAGACAGGGTAGTCTAGGGCAGTACTTC. Its translation: CASSLGRQGSLGQYF.

The chain recombines TRBV19 with TRBJ1-2, with 8 bases matching TRBD1. The CDR3 has 15 residues. The germline V gene encodes CDR1 LNHDA and CDR2 SQIVND (reference sequence). V lost 5 bases and J lost 4; bases outside the gene matches: 9. DNA for the CDR3: TGTGCCAGTAGTCGTCAGGGGGCTTCACTCTATGGCTACACCTTC. The encoded protein is CASSRQGASLYGYTF.

The genes are TRBV28 and TRBJ2-3; possible D gene TRBD1, 5 bases. The germline CDR1 and CDR2 sequences are MDHEN and SYDVKM. This CDR3 has 14 amino acids. V was clipped by 8 bases and J by 1 base, with 13 bases between them. CDR3 sequence: CASVIRGGTDTQYF. In nucleotides, the CDR3 is TGTGCCAGCGTTATTAGGGGTGGCACAGATACGCAGTATTTT.

The chain is built from TRBV6-6 and TRBJ2-2; 8 bases map to TRBD1. Looked up from germline, CDR1 is MNHNY and CDR2 is SVGAGI (reference sequence). Trimming removed 5 bases from V and 6 bases from J; junction bases left unmatched: 8. This CDR3 region has 15 residues. The CDR3 DNA sequence: TGTGCCAGCAGTCCAGGGGGCGCTAGGGCCGGGGAGCTGTTTTTT. It encodes CASSPGGARAGELFF.

A few counts support this clone. This chain links TRBV5-4 with TRBJ2-7, with 11 bases that match TRBD2. The CDR3 covers 15 residues. Germline CDR1 SGHNT, CDR2 YYREEE (reference sequence). V trimming: 4 bases; J trimming: 0 bases; junction bases outside the gene matches: 3. The CDR3 spells CASSGTSGSSYEQYF. Written as DNA, the CDR3 is TGTGCCAGCAGCGGGACTAGCGGTAGCTCCTACGAGCAGTACTTC.

This clone came up once. The chain uses TRBV2 and TRBJ2-1, with 9 nucleotides matching TRBD2. The V gene end was trimmed by 6 bases and the J gene end by 0 bases; junction bases not matched to a gene: 6. This CDR3 is 16 amino acids long. CDR1 is SNHLY and CDR2 is FYNNEI in the germline V gene. In DNA, the CDR3 is TGTGCCAGCAGAGACTTAGCGGGGGCCTCCTACAATGAGCAGTTCTTC. Protein sequence: CASRDLAGASYNEQFF.

In this sample, this clone turned up a few times. The chain joins TRBV6-5 to TRBJ2-4, with TRBD1 as a possible D gene (5 bases). The CDR3 spans 13 residues. Germline CDR1 is MNHEY and CDR2 is SVGAGI. V lost 4 bases and J 6 bases, leaving 10 bases between the germline ends. CDR3 sequence: CASSLKGINIQYF. The CDR3, as DNA: TGTGCCAGCAGTTTGAAGGGGATAAACATTCAGTACTTC.

V and J are TRBV11-2 and TRBJ1-1; maybe TRBD1 (6 bases). The CDR3 has 16 amino acids. Germline CDR1 SGHAT, CDR2 FQNNGV. V shed 2 bases and J shed 5 bases, with 18 bases lying between them. The CDR3, as DNA: TGTGCCAGCAGCTTATCCCAGGGGCTGGAGGTGACTGAAGCTTTCTTT. This sequence encodes CASSLSQGLEVTEAFF.

The chain joins TRBV5-1 to TRBJ2-7; TRBD1 matches at 9 bases. From germline, CDR1 is SGHRS and CDR2 YFSETQ. Trimming at V came to 7 bases and at J to 2 bases, leaving 4 bases not matched to a gene. The length of the CDR3 is 13 residues. The CDR3 reads CASGRTGAYEQYF. CDR3 DNA sequence: TGCGCCAGCGGTCGGACAGGGGCCTACGAGCAGTACTTC. The complete variable domain, with remaining parts taken from reference TRBV5-1 and TRBJ2-7, reads KAGVTQTPRYLIKTRGQQVTLSCSPISGHRSVSWYQQTPGQGLQFLFEYFSETQRNKGNFPGRFSGRQFSNSRSEMNVSTLELGDSALYLCASGRTGAYEQYFGPGTRLTVT.

The chain employs TRBV28 and TRBJ2-5; no firm D call. CDR3 length equals 10 residues. CDR1 and CDR2 from the germline V gene are MDHEN and SYDVKM. The CDR3 coding sequence is TGTGGGCTTCCGAGGGAGACCCAGTACTTC. Translated, it gives CGLPRETQYF.

This sequence joins TRBV4-1 and TRBJ2-1; possible D gene TRBD1, 6 bases. The CDR3 is made up of 17 amino acids. The V gene lost 2 bases and the J gene lost 6 bases, with 20 bases spanning the gap. Germline CDR1 MGHRA, CDR2 YSYEKL. CDR3 in DNA: TGCGCCAGCAGCCAATCCAACCGGGACACTTCACGCAATGAGCAGTTCTTC. It specifies CASSQSNRDTSRNEQFF.

This clone has a handful of counts. J is TRBJ1-1 and V is TRBV5-1; 7 bases fit TRBD1. The ends lost 4 bases at V and 3 bases at J; junction bases unmatched: 6. The CDR3 runs to 14 residues. The germline CDR1 and CDR2 sequences are SGHRS and YFSETQ. CDR3 sequence reads: CASSEYRGDTEAFF. Written as DNA, the CDR3 is TGCGCCAGCAGCGAGTACAGGGGAGACACTGAAGCTTTCTTT.

The rearrangement uses TRBV2 and TRBJ2-2; D uncertain. Germline CDR1 SNHLY, CDR2 FYNNEI. V shed 9 bases and J shed 3 bases, with 5 bases lying between them. The CDR3 sequence is 11 residues long. CDR3 loop: CASTDTGELFF. In nucleotides, the CDR3 is TGTGCCAGTACTGACACCGGGGAGCTGTTTTTT.

The CDR3, as DNA: TGTGCCAGCAGCTTAGGCTCCGCGGCGGATACGCAGTATTTT. Its protein is CASSLGSAADTQYF. This chain links TRBV7-7 with TRBJ2-3, with D unclear. Trimming shortened V by 1 base and J by 6 bases, and 11 bases separated the two germline ends. CDR1 is SSHAT and CDR2 is FNYEAQ in the germline V gene (reference sequence). The CDR3 spans 14 residues.

The rearrangement links TRBV27 to TRBJ1-5, with D possibly matching TRBD1 (6 bases). V lost 5 bases and J lost 1, with 9 bases in between. The length of the CDR3 is 14 residues. CDR1 and CDR2 from the germline V gene are MNHEY and SMNVEV (reference sequence). CDR3 region: CASSATGSNQPQHF. DNA of the CDR3: TGTGCCAGCAGTGCTACAGGGAGCAATCAGCCCCAGCATTTT.

The J gene is TRBJ2-7, the V gene TRBV18; 7 bases fit TRBD1. Germline assignment: CDR1 KGHSH and CDR2 LQKENI. V shed 3 bases and J 4 bases; nucleotides not matched to a gene: 9. This CDR3 is 15 amino acids long. Written as DNA, the CDR3 is TGTGCCAGCTCACCGTCCTGGACAGGAGGATACGAGCAGTACTTC. Its translation: CASSPSWTGGYEQYF. Supplemented by reference TRBV18 and TRBJ2-7, the full variable domain reads NAGVMQNPRHLVRRRGQEARLRCSPMKGHSHVYWYRQLPEEGLKFMVYLQKENIIDESGMPKERFSAEFPKEGPSILRIQQVVRGDSAAYFCASSPSWTGGYEQYFGPGTRLTVT.

This clone was recorded a few times. This rearrangement joins TRBV10-3 to TRBJ1-1; D is unresolved. The CDR3 runs 15 residues. CDR1 and CDR2 from the germline V gene are ENHRY and SYGVKD. V lost 0 bases and J 0 bases, leaving 8 bases between the germline ends. CDR3 nucleotide sequence: TGTGCCATCAGTGAGTCGGGCACTCTGAACACTGAAGCTTTCTTT. Its protein product is CAISESGTLNTEAFF.

The genes are TRBV6-5 and TRBJ2-7, with 11 bases lining up with TRBD2. Germline V gives CDR1 MNHEY, CDR2 SVGAGI. CDR3 length: 15 residues. The junction had 8 bases not matched to a gene; V was cut back by 6 bases and J by 4 bases. CDR3 sequence (DNA): TGTGCCAGCAGATCCGGGACTAGCGGTTCTTACGAGCAGTACTTC. This gives the protein CASRSGTSGSYEQYF.